The 3 T cell receptor beta chains presented below share a single source sample, sequenced in a study of shared clonotypes between healthy human individuals. Profiled with immunoSEQ multiplex PCR; TCRdb holds only in-frame clones, not every one. The sample consists of roughly 570,000 clones, nearly 98% of them appearing once. CD45RO-negative, CCR7-selected cells formed the naive CD8 fraction, which excluded terminally differentiated effector memory CD45RA+ cells. Material: naive CD8+ T cells sorted from blood. These receptors were taken from a man younger than 45 in good health.

The rearrangement uses TRBV5-4 and TRBJ2-7; 9 nucleotides agree with TRBD1. Germline V lookup: CDR1 SGHNT, CDR2 YYREEE (reference sequence). The CDR3 is 15 amino acids. The J segment lost 5 bases and the V segment lost 2 bases, leaving 8 bases of the junction unmatched. The CDR3 protein is CASSFTGQGSDEQYF. CDR3 in DNA: TGTGCCAGCAGCTTCACCGGACAGGGGAGCGACGAGCAGTACTTC.

A note on this clone: A far larger clone lies a single base away; this is likely a read error. The sample carries other DNA sequences with the same CDR3. The chain employs TRBV27 and TRBJ2-7; D ambiguous. Per the germline V gene, CDR1 is MNHEY and CDR2 is SMNVEV (reference sequence). Trimming removed 1 base from V and 4 bases from J, with 5 bases in between. This CDR3 has 12 amino acids. The CDR3 loop reads CASSLLGYEQYF. The CDR3 nucleotides are TGTGCCAGCAGTTTATTAGGGTACGAGCAGTACTTC.

The gene calls are TRBV25-1 and TRBJ2-3; D might be TRBD2 (6 bases). Germline-derived CDR1 and CDR2 are MGHDK and SYGVNS. V lost 8 bases and J lost 4, with 13 bases in between. The CDR3 has 13 residues. CDR3 in amino acids: CASGSGVSDTQYF. DNA of the CDR3: TGTGCCAGCGGGTCGGGAGTTTCAGATACGCAGTATTTT. The full variable domain, in which reference TRBV25-1 and TRBJ2-3 provide the parts outside the CDR3, is EADIYQTPRYLVIGTGKKITLECSQTMGHDKMYWYQQDPGMELHLIHYSYGVNSTEKGDLSSESTVSRIRTEHFPLTLESARPSHTSQYLCASGSGVSDTQYFGPGTRLTVL.